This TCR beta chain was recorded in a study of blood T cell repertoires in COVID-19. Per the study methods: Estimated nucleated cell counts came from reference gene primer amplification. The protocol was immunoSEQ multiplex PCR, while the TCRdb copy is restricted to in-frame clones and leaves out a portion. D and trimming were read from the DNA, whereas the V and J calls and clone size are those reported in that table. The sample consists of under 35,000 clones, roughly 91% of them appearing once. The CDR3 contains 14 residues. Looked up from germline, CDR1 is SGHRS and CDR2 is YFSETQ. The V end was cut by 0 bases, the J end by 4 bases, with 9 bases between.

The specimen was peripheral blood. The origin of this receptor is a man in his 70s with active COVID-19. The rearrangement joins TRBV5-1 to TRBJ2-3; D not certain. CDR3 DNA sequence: TGCGCCAGCAGCTTGGACCCTGGCCCAGATACGCAGTATTTT. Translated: CASSLDPGPDTQYF.